This T cell receptor beta chain was captured in a study of long-term antiretroviral therapy in people with HIV. The overall study: The oldest samples precede the 2015 immediate-ART recommendation by about a decade. Study findings and constraints: HIV repertoires spanned narrower CDR3 length ranges than controls. Although diversity increased after ART, it remained lower than in transplant donor controls. ART adherence, viral resistance and therapy changes were not recorded.

This clone is judged large. Its antigen is not identified. At survey level, the immunoSEQ assay was run in its v3.0 version. The protocol was immunoSEQ multiplex PCR, while the TCRdb copy is restricted to in-frame clones and leaves out a portion. The table lists 9,000 to 15,000 clones, 60% to 75% of them singletons. There are 13 residues in the CDR3. Germline lookup yields CDR1 LNHDA and CDR2 SQIVND (reference sequence). V was trimmed by 6 bases and J by 2 bases, leaving 11 bases between them. This chain joins TRBV19 and TRBJ2-7; weak D call: TRBD1 (6 bases). This clonotype originated in a man aged 40-55 years with HIV. The source material was unsorted PBMCs, sampled 3 to 3.2 years before starting antiretroviral therapy. CDR3 nucleotides: TGTGCCAGTAGGGACAGCGGAGCCTACGAGCAGTACTTC. It is translated as CASRDSGAYEQYF.